This T cell receptor (beta chain) emerged from a study of T cell responses to AZD1222 COVID-19 vaccine. The CDR3 has 18 amino acids. J lost 4 bases, V lost 3 bases, and 14 bases had no gene match. CDR1 is MNHEY, CDR2 SMNVEV, per germline (reference sequence). Points from the study as a whole: Most donors were white British, females outnumbered males, and clonal diversity was possibly underestimated. CD4 TCRs covered the whole spike, strongest at regions 160-218 and 743-854.

Concerning this clone itself: What it recognizes is unknown.

Only in-frame clones appear in the TCRdb table, and some are missing; sequencing was by immunoSEQ multiplex PCR. This sample has around 170,000 clones, with just over 90% found just once. Here the sequenced sample was peripheral blood, taken on day 0 of AZD1222 vaccination. The TCR comes from an adult in good health. The J gene is TRBJ2-7, the V gene TRBV27; TRBD1 aligns across 11 bases. CDR3 in DNA: TGTGCCAGCAGTTTTGGACCGGGACAGGGGGGTTTCAGATACGAGCAGTACTTC. Protein product: CASSFGPGQGGFRYEQYF.